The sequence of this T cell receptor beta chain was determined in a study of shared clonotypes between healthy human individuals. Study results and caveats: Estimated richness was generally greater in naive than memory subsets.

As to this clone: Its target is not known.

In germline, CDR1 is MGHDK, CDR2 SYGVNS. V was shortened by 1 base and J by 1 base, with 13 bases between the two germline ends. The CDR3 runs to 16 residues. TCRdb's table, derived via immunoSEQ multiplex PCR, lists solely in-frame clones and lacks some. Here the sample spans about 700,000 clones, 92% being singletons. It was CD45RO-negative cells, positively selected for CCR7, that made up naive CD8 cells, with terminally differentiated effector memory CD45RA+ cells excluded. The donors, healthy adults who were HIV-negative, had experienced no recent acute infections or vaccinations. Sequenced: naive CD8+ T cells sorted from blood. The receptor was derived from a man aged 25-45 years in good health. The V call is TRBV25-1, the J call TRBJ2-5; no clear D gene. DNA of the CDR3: TGTGCCAGCAGTGAATTTACCGTGGACGGCCAAGAGACCCAGTACTTC. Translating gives CASSEFTVDGQETQYF.